The rows below give T cell receptor beta chains drawn from one sample of a study of blood T cell repertoires in COVID-19. Measured with immunoSEQ multiplex PCR; TCRdb has only the in-frame clones, and not every one. This sample has about 150,000 clones, with approximately 80% found just once. The sequenced material came from peripheral blood. The receptors originated from a woman aged 55 to 70 with acute or convalescent COVID-19. Each CDR3 is given with its conserved first and last residue. A D gene is named only where the DNA matches it firmly. Clone size appears in some rows only: once, few, many, or a class for an expanded clone.

.	.	TRBJ1-5	TRBV5-5	TGTGCCAGCAGCTTGATGTCAGGGAAACCCAATCAGCCCCAGCATTTT	CASSLMSGKPNQPQHF
TRBD1	.	TRBJ1-6	TRBV5-5	TGTGCCAGCAGCTTGAGTGGGACAGGAAATTCACCCCTCCACTTT	CASSLSGTGNSPLHF
.	.	TRBJ1-3	TRBV6-6	TGTGCCAGCAGCCTAACGGGTGGAAACACCATATATTTT	CASSLTGGNTIYF
.	.	TRBJ2-5	TRBV21-1	TGTGCCAGCTCCCCGGAGACCCAGTACTTC	CASSPETQYF
.	.	TRBJ1-3	TRBV7-9	TGTGCCAGCACCCGCGGACAAACTGGAAACACCATATATTTT	CASTRGQTGNTIYF
TRBD2	.	TRBJ2-1	TRBV4-2	TGTGCCAGCAGCGCCCGGACTAGCGGGGGTCTCTACAATGAGCAGTTCTTC	CASSARTSGGLYNEQFF
.	once	TRBJ2-3	TRBV7-3	TGTGCCAGCAGCCCCCGTGGCGGCTTCACAGATACGCAGTATTTT	CASSPRGGFTDTQYF
.	.	TRBJ1-1	TRBV2	TGTGCCAGCAGGGCGGAGGTGAACACTGAAGCTTTCTTT	CASRAEVNTEAFF
.	.	TRBJ1-4	TRBV11-3	TGTGCCAGCAGCTTAGTGTGGGCAGCAGCCTCAACTAATGAAAAACTGTTTTTT	CASSLVWAAASTNEKLFF
TRBD1	.	TRBJ1-1	TRBV29-1	TGCAGCGCTGTGAGGACAGGCACTGAAGCTTTCTTT	CSAVRTGTEAFF
.	.	TRBJ1-1	TRBV7-9	TGTGCCAGCAGCTTAGGAGGAGCCCGGAACACTGAAGCTTTCTTT	CASSLGGARNTEAFF
.	.	TRBJ1-5	TRBV6-2/TRBV6-3	TGTGCCAGCAGTTACGAAGTATTCGGGGGACGGAGCAATCAGCCCCAGCATTTT	CASSYEVFGGRSNQPQHF
.	.	TRBJ1-6	TRBV28	TGTGCCAGCAGTTTAGGGTGGTTTGAAGATCCGGGGTTTTCACCCCTCCACTTT	CASSLGWFEDPGFSPLHF
TRBD2	.	TRBJ2-5	TRBV5-1	TGCGCCAGCACCGCGGGAGGGGTAGAGACCCAGTACTTC	CASTAGGVETQYF
TRBD2	.	TRBJ2-1	TRBV5-1	TGCGCCAGCACGCGACTAGCGGGGGGTTACAATGAGCAGTTCTTC	CASTRLAGGYNEQFF
.	.	TRBJ2-3	TRBV7-2	TGTGCCAGCAGCTCCTACCTAACCACAGATACGCAGTATTTT	CASSSYLTTDTQYF
.	.	TRBJ1-2	TRBV11-1	TGTGCCAGCAGCCGGGACTCGAGGGACTATGGCTACACCTTC	CASSRDSRDYGYTF
.	.	TRBJ2-2	TRBV7-2	TGTGCCAGCAGCTACGCAAGAACGGGGAGGGAGCTGTTTTTT	CASSYARTGRELFF
.	.	TRBJ1-1	TRBV18	TGTGCCAGCTCACCACGAGGGCAGCTAACGACTGAAGCTTTCTTT	CASSPRGQLTTEAFF
.	.	TRBJ2-5	TRBV5-5	TGTGCCAGCAGCTTGGTCTATACCGACCAAGAGACCCAGTACTTC	CASSLVYTDQETQYF
.	.	TRBJ1-4	TRBV6-5	TGTGCCAGTTGTATCAGGGTAGGGGAAAAACTGTTTTTT	CASCIRVGEKLFF
.	few	TRBJ1-5	TRBV27	TGTGCCAGCAGTGCCACAACAGGGTACAATCAGCCCCAGCATTTT	CASSATTGYNQPQHF